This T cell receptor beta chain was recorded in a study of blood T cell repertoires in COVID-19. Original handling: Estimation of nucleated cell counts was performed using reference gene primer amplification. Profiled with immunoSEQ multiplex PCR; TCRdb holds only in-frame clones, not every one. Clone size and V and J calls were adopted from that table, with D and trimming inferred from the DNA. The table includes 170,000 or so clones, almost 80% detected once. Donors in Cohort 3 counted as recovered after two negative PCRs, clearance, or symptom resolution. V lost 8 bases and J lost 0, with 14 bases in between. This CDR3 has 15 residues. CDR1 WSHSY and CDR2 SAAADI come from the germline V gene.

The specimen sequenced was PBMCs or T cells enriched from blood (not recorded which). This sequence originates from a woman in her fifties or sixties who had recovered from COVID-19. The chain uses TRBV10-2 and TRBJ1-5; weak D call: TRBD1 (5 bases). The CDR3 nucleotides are TGCGCCAGCCGGGGGGAAGGGCCTAGCAATCAGCCCCAGCATTTT. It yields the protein CASRGEGPSNQPQHF.